These 30 T cell receptor beta chains came from one sample sequenced in a study of cytomegalovirus exposure and HLA in healthy donors. 13 Jbeta primers and 60 Vbeta primers were used for the PCR. Only in-frame clones appear in the TCRdb table, and some are missing; sequencing was by immunoSEQ multiplex PCR. The table has fewer than 150,000 clones, under 90% seen once. Material: PBMCs. The receptors were sampled from a male donor in good health and CMV-seronegative.

J is TRBJ2-1 and V is TRBV6-6, with D tentatively TRBD2 (5 bases). Trimming cost V 2 bases and J 10 bases, with 18 bases left between them. This CDR3 contains 15 residues. CDR1 is MNHNY and CDR2 is SVGAGI in the germline V gene (reference sequence). The CDR3 loop reads CASSYPEGPLIEQFF. CDR3 nucleotides: TGTGCCAGCAGTTACCCCGAGGGCCCACTAATCGAGCAGTTCTTC.

The rearrangement joins TRBV15 to TRBJ1-3; possibly TRBD1 for D (5 bases). V dropped 1 base and J dropped 0 bases, with 10 bases sitting between them. The CDR3 is made up of 16 amino acids. Germline CDR1 LNHNV, CDR2 YYDKDF (reference sequence). The CDR3 sequence: CATSRGQPGSGNTIYF. The CDR3 bases are TGTGCCACCAGCAGAGGACAGCCTGGCTCTGGAAACACCATATATTTT.

This chain connects TRBV13 to TRBJ1-3; D may be TRBD1 (5 bases). CDR1 PRHDT and CDR2 FYEKMQ come from the germline V gene (reference sequence). The length of the CDR3 is 11 residues. V gave up 5 bases and J gave up 9 bases, with 8 bases separating them. The CDR3: CASSPGGTIYF. DNA for the CDR3: TGTGCCAGCAGCCCCGGGGGCACCATATATTTT. The entire variable domain, with the rest obtained from reference TRBV13 and TRBJ1-3, is as follows: AAGVIQSPRHLIKEKRETATLKCYPIPRHDTVYWYQQGPGQDPQFLISFYEKMQSDKGSIPDRFSAQQFSDYHSELNMSSLELGDSALYFCASSPGGTIYFGEGSWLTVV.

This sequence joins TRBV7-6 and TRBJ2-1; 11 bases are a match to TRBD2. V shed 6 bases, J shed 5 bases, and the junction held 6 bases outside the gene matches. CDR3 length: 15 amino acids. Per germline, CDR1 SGHVS and CDR2 FNYEAQ. The CDR3 spells CASRELAGANNEQFF. CDR3 sequence (DNA): TGTGCCAGCAGGGAACTAGCGGGAGCGAACAATGAGCAGTTCTTC. The variable domain in full, with the rest retrieved from reference TRBV7-6 and TRBJ2-1, is GAGVSQSPRYKVTKRGQDVALRCDPISGHVSLYWYRQALGQGPEFLTYFNYEAQQDKSGLPNDRFSAERPEGSISTLTIQRTEQRDSAMYRCASRELAGANNEQFFGPGTRLTVL.

V is TRBV6-5 and J is TRBJ2-2, with a possible D match to TRBD2 (5 bases). This CDR3 is built from 14 residues. The V gene's germline CDR1 is MNHEY and CDR2 SVGAGI. The V and J ends lost 5 bases and 0 bases respectively, with 7 bases between them. CDR3 protein: CASSTSPNTGELFF. The CDR3 DNA follows: TGTGCCAGCAGTACTAGTCCGAACACCGGGGAGCTGTTTTTT.

The chain is built from TRBV12-5 and TRBJ2-7; TRBD2 might be the D (6 bases). Trimming took 2 bases from V and 5 from J, leaving 7 bases between them. Germline CDR1 is LGHNT and CDR2 is FRNRAP. There are 12 residues in the CDR3. This chain's CDR3 is CASGLSGDEQYF. The CDR3 DNA reads TGTGCTAGTGGTTTGTCGGGGGACGAGCAGTACTTC.

CDR3 region: CASSLTGPGEKLFF. As DNA, the CDR3 is TGCGCCAGCAGCCTTACAGGGCCGGGTGAAAAACTGTTTTTT. The chain uses TRBV5-1 and TRBJ1-4; D possibly corresponds to TRBD1 (6 bases). The CDR3 totals 14 residues. In germline, CDR1 is SGHRS, CDR2 YFSETQ. The germline V and J ends were trimmed by 4 bases and 7 bases, with 14 bases remaining between them.

The gene calls are TRBV4-1 and TRBJ2-2; 8 nucleotides agree with TRBD2. The V and J ends lost 5 bases and 4 bases, in that order; junction bases with no gene match: 12. The CDR3 extends over 17 amino acids. Germline V CDR1 and CDR2: MGHRA, YSYEKL. The CDR3 nucleotides are TGCGCCAGCAGCACCCGGGGGGGTCTAGAACCCACCGGGGAGCTGTTTTTT. This gives the protein CASSTRGGLEPTGELFF.

The J gene is TRBJ2-2, the V gene TRBV6-5; 7 positions match TRBD2. Germline CDR1 is MNHEY and CDR2 is SVGAGI. This CDR3 is built from 15 residues. Trimming took 2 bases from V and 7 from J; bases not matched to a gene: 7. The DNA for the CDR3 is TGTGCCAGCAGTTACATCGGGAGGACCTTCGGGGAGCTGTTTTTT. It translates to CASSYIGRTFGELFF.

This chain joins TRBV5-6 and TRBJ2-7, with a weak D call TRBD1 (6 bases). V lost 4 bases and J lost 7, with 18 bases in between. There are 14 residues in the CDR3. CDR1 is SGHDT and CDR2 is YYEEEE in the germline V gene. The CDR3: CASSLVRDTGEQYF. CDR3 nucleotides: TGTGCCAGCAGCCTAGTCCGGGACACGGGAGAGCAGTACTTC.

The V and J genes are TRBV4-3 and TRBJ1-5; no definite D call. The CDR3 contains 13 residues. The V gene's germline CDR1 is LGHNA and CDR2 YSLEER. Trimming pared 1 base from V and 9 bases from J, leaving 10 bases between. Written as DNA, the CDR3 is TGCGCCAGCAGCCAAGGTGGGCTATCGCCCCAGCATTTT. Amino acids: CASSQGGLSPQHF.

In the case of this clone: The junction shows a germline mismatch at one end, possibly a read error. V usage is TRBV7-9 and J usage is TRBJ2-7, with D possibly being TRBD1 (5 bases). Germline V gene data show CDR1 as SEHNR and CDR2 as FQNEAQ (reference sequence). The CDR3 loop spans 12 amino acids. DNA of the CDR3: TGTTCCAGCAGCCAAGGGGCCTACGAGCAGTACTTC. Residues: CSSSQGAYEQYF.

This chain joins TRBV30 and TRBJ2-2; TRBD2 aligns across 8 bases. The CDR3 is made up of 14 amino acids. J gave up 6 bases and V 2 bases, and 5 bases lay outside the gene matches. The V gene's germline CDR1 is GTSNPN and CDR2 SVGIG (reference sequence). CDR3 sequence (DNA): TGTGCCTGGAGTTCACGGGGGGGCCCCGGGGAGCTGTTTTTT. It codes for CAWSSRGGPGELFF.

The rearrangement uses TRBV7-9 and TRBJ2-1; tentative D call: TRBD2 (6 bases). With 5 bases removed from V and 3 bases from J, the gap between germline ends came to 17 bases. This CDR3 comprises 16 residues. Germline loops: CDR1 SEHNR, CDR2 FQNEAQ (reference sequence). The CDR3 is CASSPPVAAFYNEQFF. Here the CDR3 DNA reads TGTGCCAGCAGCCCCCCGGTAGCGGCATTCTACAATGAGCAGTTCTTC.

The chain combines TRBV19 with TRBJ1-2; D call uncertain. V was cut by 11 bases and J by 2 bases, with 18 bases left in between. CDR3 length equals 14 residues. Germline V gene sequence: CDR1 LNHDA, CDR2 SQIVND (reference sequence). The CDR3 here is CAVDAGERNYGYTF. CDR3 coding DNA: TGTGCCGTAGATGCGGGAGAGAGAAACTATGGCTACACCTTC.

J is TRBJ2-7 and V is TRBV6-6; TRBD2 matches at 9 bases. V trimming: 5 bases; J trimming: 4 bases; junction bases outside the gene matches: 9. The CDR3 has 15 residues. Germline V gives CDR1 MNHNY, CDR2 SVGAGI (reference sequence). The CDR3 DNA follows: TGTGCCAGCAGTAGGGTAGCGGGAGAAACTTACGAGCAGTACTTC. This gives the protein CASSRVAGETYEQYF.

This clone was recorded once. V gene TRBV5-4 combines with J gene TRBJ2-5; maybe TRBD2 (6 bases). This CDR3 has 14 amino acids. In germline, CDR1 is SGHNT, CDR2 YYREEE (reference sequence). Trimming removed 1 base from V and 2 bases from J, with 9 bases in between. DNA for the CDR3: TGTGCCAGCAGCTTGCGCGGGGCTCAAGAGACCCAGTACTTC. This codes for CASSLRGAQETQYF.

The chain couples TRBV6-1 to TRBJ2-1, with 9 bases fitting TRBD2. J gave up 0 bases and V 4 bases, and 13 bases lay outside the gene matches. Germline V gene lookup returns CDR1 MNHNS and CDR2 SASEGT. This CDR3 has 19 residues. CDR3 in DNA: TGTGCCAGCAGTGGGCCGGGACTAGCTGTAGAAAGCTCCTACAATGAGCAGTTCTTC. Translating gives CASSGPGLAVESSYNEQFF.

The CDR3 DNA reads as TGTGCCAGTAGTCGGACAGGCAACCAAGAGACCCAGTACTTC. Its translation: CASSRTGNQETQYF. This chain connects TRBV19 to TRBJ2-5; 7 bases fit TRBD1. The CDR3 covers 14 residues. The V segment lost 5 bases and the J segment 0 bases; nucleotides outside the gene matches: 3. In germline, CDR1 is LNHDA, CDR2 SQIVND (reference sequence).

The chain joins TRBV9 to TRBJ1-4; D is undetermined. The V end lost 0 bases, the J end lost 1 base, and 10 bases lay between the germline ends. Germline lookup yields CDR1 SGDLS and CDR2 YYNGEE. This CDR3 region has 16 residues. The CDR3 DNA is TGTGCCAGCAGCGTAGCGGCAGGAGGAACTAATGAAAAACTGTTTTTT. Its protein is CASSVAAGGTNEKLFF.

The V gene is TRBV7-9, the J gene TRBJ2-1; D may be TRBD2 (5 bases). The germline V gene encodes CDR1 SEHNR and CDR2 FQNEAQ (reference sequence). V lost 8 bases and J lost 3, with 11 bases in between. The CDR3 consists of 13 residues. This chain's CDR3 is CASDYLDYNEQFF. As DNA, the CDR3 is TGTGCCAGCGACTACCTAGACTACAATGAGCAGTTCTTC.

This rearrangement joins TRBV15 to TRBJ2-3; 8 bases agree with TRBD2. This CDR3 contains 17 residues. CDR1 LNHNV and CDR2 YYDKDF come from the germline V gene (reference sequence). The junction had 15 bases not matched to a gene; V was cut back by 4 bases and J by 6 bases. The CDR3 protein is CATSKRLALGGGDTQYF. Written as DNA, the CDR3 is TGTGCCACCAGCAAAAGACTAGCGCTGGGGGGCGGGGATACGCAGTATTTT.

V is TRBV5-6 and J is TRBJ2-1, with 7 bases identical to TRBD2. The CDR3 extends over 14 amino acids. From germline, CDR1 is SGHDT and CDR2 YYEEEE. V dropped 7 bases and J dropped 7; count of bases not matched to a gene: 11. The CDR3 sequence is CASDPSGRMNEQFF. The CDR3 DNA reads TGTGCCAGCGACCCTAGCGGCCGGATGAATGAGCAGTTCTTC.

The rearrangement joins TRBV4-3 to TRBJ2-4; 9 nucleotides line up with TRBD2. The CDR3 has 17 residues. V gave up 1 base and J gave up 8 bases; unmatched junction bases: 12. The V gene's germline CDR1 is LGHNA and CDR2 YSLEER. This chain's CDR3 is CASSQASGAGGLYIQYF. In DNA form, the CDR3 reads TGCGCCAGCAGCCAAGCCTCGGGAGCGGGAGGATTGTACATTCAGTACTTC.

The chain carries TRBV7-9 and TRBJ2-1, with D possibly TRBD2 on 5 matching bases. Germline V gene data show CDR1 as SEHNR and CDR2 as FQNEAQ (reference sequence). The V gene lost 7 bases and the J gene lost 8 bases, with 24 bases spanning the gap. The CDR3 has 16 residues. The DNA for the CDR3 is TGTGCCAGCATCACCCTACGGGGTCCGGAGGACGATGAGCAGTTCTTC. It is translated as CASITLRGPEDDEQFF.

The chain employs TRBV11-2 and TRBJ2-7, with TRBD1 matching over 10 bases. Germline loops: CDR1 SGHAT, CDR2 FQNNGV. Trimming took 1 base from V and 5 from J; bases not matched to a gene: 2. CDR3 length: 14 amino acids. CDR3 DNA: TGTGCCAGCAGCTTAGGACAGGGGGCTGACGAGCAGTACTTC. Amino acids: CASSLGQGADEQYF.

The rearrangement uses TRBV5-6 and TRBJ1-3; TRBD1 is a possible D gene (5 bases). Trimming shortened V by 4 bases and J by 0 bases, and 11 bases separated the two germline ends. This CDR3 spans 15 amino acids. Germline CDR1 and CDR2: SGHDT and YYEEEE. CDR3 sequence reads: CASSPGLSSGNTIYF. CDR3 in DNA: TGTGCCAGCAGCCCGGGACTGAGCTCTGGAAACACCATATATTTT.

This clone was observed a handful of times. The genes are TRBV5-1 and TRBJ2-5; no clear D gene. The CDR3 has 13 amino acids. CDR1 and CDR2 (germline): SGHRS, YFSETQ. The V and J ends lost 2 bases and 5 bases respectively, with 10 bases between them. DNA of the CDR3: TGCGCCAGCAGCTTCCGGAGAGGCGAGACCCAGTACTTC. Translation gives CASSFRRGETQYF. Filled out from reference TRBV5-1 and TRBJ2-5, the complete variable domain reads KAGVTQTPRYLIKTRGQQVTLSCSPISGHRSVSWYQQTPGQGLQFLFEYFSETQRNKGNFPGRFSGRQFSNSRSEMNVSTLELGDSALYLCASSFRRGETQYFGPGTRLLVL.

CDR3: CASSLGLNEQFF. CDR3 sequence (DNA): TGTGCCAGCAGCTTGGGACTCAATGAGCAGTTCTTC. The rearrangement links TRBV11-2 to TRBJ2-1; maybe TRBD2 (6 bases). Germline CDR1 is SGHAT and CDR2 is FQNNGV. V was trimmed by 3 bases and J by 6 bases, leaving 6 bases between them. The CDR3 has 12 amino acids.

V gene TRBV4-1 combines with J gene TRBJ1-5; D possibly corresponds to TRBD1 (5 bases). V was clipped by 0 bases and J by 6 bases, with 12 bases between them. Germline CDR1 reads MGHRA; CDR2 reads YSYEKL. CDR3 size: 15 residues. The CDR3 DNA reads TGCGCCAGCAGCCAAGAATCCAGGGTGGGTCAGCCCCAGCATTTT. The encoded protein is CASSQESRVGQPQHF.